This section outlines one TCR beta chain sequence together with its context. Its antigen is unknown. For TCR beta, libraries came from iRepertoire HTBI primers and Arm-PCR of CDR3 regions. TCRdb redid the calling of the multiplex PCR reads with MiXCR, one entry per CDR3 protein. Here the sample spans about 290,000 distinct CDR3 sequences, 20% to 25% being singletons. Time point given: persistent/refractory GD, antithyroid drugs over 5 years with positive TRAb. From PBMCs, RNA was extracted and then used to make the TCR library. The entry originates in a study of regulatory T cells in long-lasting Graves disease. Findings of the study overall: Peripheral blood alone, not thyroid tissue, underwent study. Relative to newly diagnosed Graves' patients, persistent ones had lower TCR diversity.

The clonotype was recovered from a female donor with Graves disease. Source: peripheral blood mononuclear cells (PBMCs), taken when the disease was refractory, from a patient treated with antithyroid drugs.

This chain's CDR3 is CSADRDRGRIFQTPIMNTEAFF. The CDR3 DNA sequence: TGCAGTGCGGACCGGGACAGGGGGCGCATCTTCCAAACCCCAATCATGAACACTGAAGCTTTCTTT. The chain carries TRBV20-1 and TRBJ1-1; 12 nucleotides align to TRBD1. The V gene end was trimmed by 6 bases and the J gene end by 0 bases; junction bases not matched to a gene: 26. The germline V gene encodes CDR1 DFQATT and CDR2 SNEGSKA (reference sequence). The CDR3 length is 22 residues.